The sequence of this TCR beta chain was determined in a study of control samples from healthy donors and cancer patients. Libraries were prepared by immunoSEQ multiplex PCR; TCRdb keeps only in-frame clonotypes and omits some of them. The repertoire holds about 51,000 clones, with 88% as singletons. CDR1 and CDR2 from the germline V gene are SGHRS and YFSETQ. This CDR3 is built from 13 residues. Trimming left V 6 bases short and J 5 bases short, with 14 bases between. The J gene is TRBJ2-5, the V gene TRBV5-1; TRBD1 or TRBD2 may be the D gene (5 bases each). The sequence was collected from a man in his fifties with head and neck cancer. Sequencing was carried out using PBMCs. The CDR3 sequence is CASTRGEYETQYF. The CDR3 DNA reads as TGCGCCAGCACGAGAGGGGAGTACGAGACCCAGTACTTC.